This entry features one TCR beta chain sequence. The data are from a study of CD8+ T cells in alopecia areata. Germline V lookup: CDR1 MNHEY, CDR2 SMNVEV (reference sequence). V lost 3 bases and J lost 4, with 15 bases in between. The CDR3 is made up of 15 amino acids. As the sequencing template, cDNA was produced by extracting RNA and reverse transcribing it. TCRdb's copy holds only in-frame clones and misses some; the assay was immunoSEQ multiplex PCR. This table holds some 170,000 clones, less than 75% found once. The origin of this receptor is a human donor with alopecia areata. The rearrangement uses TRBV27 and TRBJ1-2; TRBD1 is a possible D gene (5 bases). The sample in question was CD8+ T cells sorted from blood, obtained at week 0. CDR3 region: CASSFYATGAYGYTF. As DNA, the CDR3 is TGTGCCAGCAGTTTTTACGCTACCGGGGCCTATGGCTACACCTTC.